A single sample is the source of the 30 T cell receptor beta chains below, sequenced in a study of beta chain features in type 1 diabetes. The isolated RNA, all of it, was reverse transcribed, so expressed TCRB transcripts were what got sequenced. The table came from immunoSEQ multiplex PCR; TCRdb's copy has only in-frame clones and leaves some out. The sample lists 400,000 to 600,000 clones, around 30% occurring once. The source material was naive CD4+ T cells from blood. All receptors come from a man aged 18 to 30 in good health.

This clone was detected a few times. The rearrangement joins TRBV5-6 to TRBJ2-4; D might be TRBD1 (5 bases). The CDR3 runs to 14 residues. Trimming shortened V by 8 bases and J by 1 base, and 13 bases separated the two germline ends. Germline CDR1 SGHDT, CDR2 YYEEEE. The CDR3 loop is CASAQGLAKNIQYF. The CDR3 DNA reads TGTGCCAGTGCTCAGGGTTTGGCCAAAAACATTCAGTACTTC. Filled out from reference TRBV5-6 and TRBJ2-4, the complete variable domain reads DAGVTQSPTHLIKTRGQQVTLRCSPKSGHDTVSWYQQALGQGPQFIFQYYEEEERQRGNFPDRFSGHQFPNYSSELNVNALLLGDSALYLCASAQGLAKNIQYFGAGTRLSVL.

The CDR3 loop reads CASSELDPPGGYEQYF. As DNA, the CDR3 is TGTGCCAGCAGTGAATTGGACCCCCCAGGCGGTTACGAGCAGTACTTC. This chain uses TRBV25-1 with TRBJ2-7; D is unclear. The germline V and J ends were trimmed by 1 base and 4 bases, with 17 bases remaining between them. The germline V gene has CDR1 MGHDK and CDR2 SYGVNS. This CDR3 contains 16 residues.

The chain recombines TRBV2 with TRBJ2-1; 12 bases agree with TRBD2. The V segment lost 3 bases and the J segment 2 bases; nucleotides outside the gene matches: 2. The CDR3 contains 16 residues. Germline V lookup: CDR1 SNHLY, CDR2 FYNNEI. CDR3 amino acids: CASSERLAGAYNEQFF. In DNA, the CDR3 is TGTGCCAGCAGTGAGAGACTAGCGGGGGCCTACAATGAGCAGTTCTTC.

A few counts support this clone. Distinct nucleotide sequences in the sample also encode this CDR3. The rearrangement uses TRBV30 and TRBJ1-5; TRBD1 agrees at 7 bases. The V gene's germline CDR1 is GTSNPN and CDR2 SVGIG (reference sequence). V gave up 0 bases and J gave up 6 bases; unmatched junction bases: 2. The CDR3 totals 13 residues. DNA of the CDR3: TGTGCCTGGAGTGTCAGGGGGGCTCAGCCCCAGCATTTT. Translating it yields CAWSVRGAQPQHF.

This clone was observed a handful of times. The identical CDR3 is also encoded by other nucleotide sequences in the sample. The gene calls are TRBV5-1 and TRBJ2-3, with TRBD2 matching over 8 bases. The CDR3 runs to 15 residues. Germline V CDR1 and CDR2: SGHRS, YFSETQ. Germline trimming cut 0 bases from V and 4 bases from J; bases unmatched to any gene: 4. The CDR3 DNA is TGCGCCAGCAGCTTGGGTTTAGCGGGACCAGATACGCAGTATTTT. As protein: CASSLGLAGPDTQYF.

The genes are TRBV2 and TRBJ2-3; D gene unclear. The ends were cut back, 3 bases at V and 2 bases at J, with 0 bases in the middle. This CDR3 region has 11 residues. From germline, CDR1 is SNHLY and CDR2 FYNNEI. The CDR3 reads CASSDTDTQYF. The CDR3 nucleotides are TGTGCCAGCAGTGACACAGATACGCAGTATTTT.

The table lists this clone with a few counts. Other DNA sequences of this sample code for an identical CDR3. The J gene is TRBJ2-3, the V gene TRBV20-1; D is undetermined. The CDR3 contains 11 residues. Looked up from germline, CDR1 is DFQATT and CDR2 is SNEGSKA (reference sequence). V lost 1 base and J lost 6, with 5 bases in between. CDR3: CSARARDTQYF. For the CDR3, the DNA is TGCAGTGCTAGAGCTCGGGATACGCAGTATTTT.

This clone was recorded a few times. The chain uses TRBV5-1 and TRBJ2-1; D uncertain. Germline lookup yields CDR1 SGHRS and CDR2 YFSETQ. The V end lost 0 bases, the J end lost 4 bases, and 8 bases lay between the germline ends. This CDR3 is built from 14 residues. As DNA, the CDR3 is TGCGCCAGCAGCTTGGGGACGCTTTACAATGAGCAGTTCTTC. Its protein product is CASSLGTLYNEQFF.

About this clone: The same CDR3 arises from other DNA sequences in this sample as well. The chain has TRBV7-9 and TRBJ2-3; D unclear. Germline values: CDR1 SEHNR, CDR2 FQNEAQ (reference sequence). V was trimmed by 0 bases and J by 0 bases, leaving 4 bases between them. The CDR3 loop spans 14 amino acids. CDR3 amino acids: CASSLAQSTDTQYF. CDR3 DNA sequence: TGTGCCAGCAGCTTAGCGCAGAGCACAGATACGCAGTATTTT.

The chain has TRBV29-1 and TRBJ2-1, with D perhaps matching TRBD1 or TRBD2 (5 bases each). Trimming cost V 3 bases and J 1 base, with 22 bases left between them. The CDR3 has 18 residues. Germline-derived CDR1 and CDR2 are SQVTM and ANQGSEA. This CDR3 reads CSVDDLVASGRSYNEQFF. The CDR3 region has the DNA TGCAGCGTTGACGATTTGGTCGCGTCGGGACGATCCTACAATGAGCAGTTCTTC.

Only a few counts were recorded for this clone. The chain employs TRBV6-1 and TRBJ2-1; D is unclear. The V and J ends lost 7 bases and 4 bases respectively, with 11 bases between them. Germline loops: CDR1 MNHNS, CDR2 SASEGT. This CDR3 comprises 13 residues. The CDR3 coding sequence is TGTGCCAGCAAATGGCTATCTTACAATGAGCAGTTCTTC. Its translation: CASKWLSYNEQFF.

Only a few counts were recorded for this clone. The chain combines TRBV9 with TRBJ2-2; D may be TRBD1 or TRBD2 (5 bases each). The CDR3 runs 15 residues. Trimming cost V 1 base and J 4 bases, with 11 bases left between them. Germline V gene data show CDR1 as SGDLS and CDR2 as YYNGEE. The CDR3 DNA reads TGTGCCAGCAGCGTACGCAGGGAGAGCACCGGGGAGCTGTTTTTT. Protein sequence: CASSVRRESTGELFF.

Here the CDR3 reads CASSLIPQGDGTIYF. CDR3 coding DNA: TGTGCCAGCAGCTTAATCCCACAGGGGGACGGCACCATATATTTT. The chain uses TRBV7-9 and TRBJ1-3, with 8 bases identical to TRBD1. The CDR3 contains 15 residues. V trimming: 2 bases; J trimming: 9 bases; junction bases outside the gene matches: 9. CDR1 and CDR2 (germline): SEHNR, FQNEAQ (reference sequence).

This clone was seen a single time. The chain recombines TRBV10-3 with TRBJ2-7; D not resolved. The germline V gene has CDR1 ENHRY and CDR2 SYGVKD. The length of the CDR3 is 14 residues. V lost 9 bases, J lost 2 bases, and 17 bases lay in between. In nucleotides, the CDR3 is TGTGCCATTTTGCCGGGCCCCGGACCCTACGAGCAGTACTTC. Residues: CAILPGPGPYEQYF.

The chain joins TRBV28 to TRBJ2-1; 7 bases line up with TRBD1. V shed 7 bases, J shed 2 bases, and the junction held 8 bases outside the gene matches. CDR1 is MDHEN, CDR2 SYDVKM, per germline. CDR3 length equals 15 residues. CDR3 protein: CASKNRDRAYNEQFF. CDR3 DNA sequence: TGTGCCAGCAAGAACCGGGACAGAGCCTACAATGAGCAGTTCTTC.

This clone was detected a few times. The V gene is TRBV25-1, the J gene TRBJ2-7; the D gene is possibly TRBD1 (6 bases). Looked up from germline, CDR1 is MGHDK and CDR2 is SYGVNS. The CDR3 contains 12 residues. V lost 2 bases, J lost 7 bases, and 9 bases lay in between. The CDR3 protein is CASSEPRGEQYF. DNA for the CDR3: TGTGCCAGCAGTGAACCCAGGGGAGAGCAGTACTTC.

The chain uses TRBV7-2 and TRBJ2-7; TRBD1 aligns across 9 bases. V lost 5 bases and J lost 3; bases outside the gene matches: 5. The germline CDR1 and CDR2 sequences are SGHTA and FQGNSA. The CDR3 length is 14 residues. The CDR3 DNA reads TGTGCCAGCAGCCTCGGGACAGGGTACTACGAGCAGTACTTC. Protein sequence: CASSLGTGYYEQYF.

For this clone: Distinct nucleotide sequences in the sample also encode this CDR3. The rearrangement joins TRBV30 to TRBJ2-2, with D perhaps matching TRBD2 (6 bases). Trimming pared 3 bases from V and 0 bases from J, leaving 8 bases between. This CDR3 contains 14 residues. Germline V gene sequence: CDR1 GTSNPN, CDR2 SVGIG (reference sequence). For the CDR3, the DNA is TGTGCCTGGAGACTAGCAGCGAACACCGGGGAGCTGTTTTTT. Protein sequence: CAWRLAANTGELFF.

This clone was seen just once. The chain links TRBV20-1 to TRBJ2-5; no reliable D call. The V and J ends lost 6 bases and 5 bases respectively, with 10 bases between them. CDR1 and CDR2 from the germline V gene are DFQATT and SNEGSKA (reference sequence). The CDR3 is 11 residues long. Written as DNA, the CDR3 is TGCAGTGCGAGGCGGCGGGAGACCCAGTACTTC. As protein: CSARRRETQYF.

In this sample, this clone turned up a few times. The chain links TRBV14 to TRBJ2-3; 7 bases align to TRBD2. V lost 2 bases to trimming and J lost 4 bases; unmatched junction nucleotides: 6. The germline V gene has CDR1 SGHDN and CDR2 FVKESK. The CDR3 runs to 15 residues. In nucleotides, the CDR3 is TGTGCCAGCAGCCAACTCAGCGGGGACGCAGATACGCAGTATTTT. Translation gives CASSQLSGDADTQYF.

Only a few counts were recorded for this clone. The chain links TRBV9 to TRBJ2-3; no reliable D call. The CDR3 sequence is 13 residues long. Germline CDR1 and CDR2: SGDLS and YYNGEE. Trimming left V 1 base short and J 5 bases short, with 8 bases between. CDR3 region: CASSVSPIDTQYF. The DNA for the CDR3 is TGTGCCAGCAGCGTAAGCCCGATAGATACGCAGTATTTT.

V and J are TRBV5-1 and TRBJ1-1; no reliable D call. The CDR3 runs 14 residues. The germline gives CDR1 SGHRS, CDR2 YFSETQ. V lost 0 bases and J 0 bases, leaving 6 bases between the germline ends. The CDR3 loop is CASSLDTMNTEAFF. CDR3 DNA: TGCGCCAGCAGCTTGGACACCATGAACACTGAAGCTTTCTTT.

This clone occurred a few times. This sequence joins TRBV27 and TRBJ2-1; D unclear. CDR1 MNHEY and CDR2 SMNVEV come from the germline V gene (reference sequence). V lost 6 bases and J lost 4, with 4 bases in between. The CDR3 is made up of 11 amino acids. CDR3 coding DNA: TGTGCCAGCAGCCATTACAATGAGCAGTTCTTC. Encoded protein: CASSHYNEQFF.

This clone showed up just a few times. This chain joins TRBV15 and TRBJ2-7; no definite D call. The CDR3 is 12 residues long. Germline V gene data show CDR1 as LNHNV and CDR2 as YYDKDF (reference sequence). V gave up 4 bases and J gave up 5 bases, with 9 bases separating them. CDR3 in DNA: TGTGCCACCAGCAAATCCTTCCACGAGCAGTACTTC. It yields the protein CATSKSFHEQYF.

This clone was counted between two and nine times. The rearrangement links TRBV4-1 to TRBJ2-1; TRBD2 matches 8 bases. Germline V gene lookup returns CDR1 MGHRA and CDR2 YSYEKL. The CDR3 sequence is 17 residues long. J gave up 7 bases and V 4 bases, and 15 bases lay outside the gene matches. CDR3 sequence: CASSREPGSGSWNEQFF. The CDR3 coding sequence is TGCGCCAGCAGCCGAGAACCGGGGAGCGGGAGTTGGAATGAGCAGTTCTTC.

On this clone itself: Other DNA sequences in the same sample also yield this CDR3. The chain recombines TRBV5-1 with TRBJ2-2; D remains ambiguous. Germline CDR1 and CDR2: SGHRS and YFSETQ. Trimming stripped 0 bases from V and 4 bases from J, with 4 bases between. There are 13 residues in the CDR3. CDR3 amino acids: CASSLGPTGELFF. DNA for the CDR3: TGCGCCAGCAGCTTGGGGCCCACCGGGGAGCTGTTTTTT.

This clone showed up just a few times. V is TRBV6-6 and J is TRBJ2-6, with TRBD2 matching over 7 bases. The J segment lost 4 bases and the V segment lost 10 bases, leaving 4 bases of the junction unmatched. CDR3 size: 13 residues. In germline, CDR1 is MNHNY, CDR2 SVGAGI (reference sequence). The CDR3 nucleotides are TGTGCCACGAGGGAGGGCGGGGCCAACGTCCTGACTTTC. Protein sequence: CATREGGANVLTF.

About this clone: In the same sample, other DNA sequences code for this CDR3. The CDR3 reads CASRPDRGYGYTF. The CDR3 nucleotides read TGTGCCAGCAGACCCGACAGGGGCTATGGCTACACCTTC. V and J are TRBV6-5 and TRBJ1-2; TRBD1 agrees at 8 bases. This CDR3 is 13 amino acids long. Losses at the gene ends were 6 bases for V and 4 bases for J; bases not matched to a gene: 4. Germline V lookup: CDR1 MNHEY, CDR2 SVGAGI.

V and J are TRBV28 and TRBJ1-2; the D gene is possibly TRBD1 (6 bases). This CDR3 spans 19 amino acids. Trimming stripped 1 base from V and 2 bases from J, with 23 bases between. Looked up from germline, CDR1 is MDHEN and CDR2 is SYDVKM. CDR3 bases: TGTGCCAGCAGTTTATTGACAGGTCCACCCGGAGCTACCAACTATGGCTACACCTTC. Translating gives CASSLLTGPPGATNYGYTF.

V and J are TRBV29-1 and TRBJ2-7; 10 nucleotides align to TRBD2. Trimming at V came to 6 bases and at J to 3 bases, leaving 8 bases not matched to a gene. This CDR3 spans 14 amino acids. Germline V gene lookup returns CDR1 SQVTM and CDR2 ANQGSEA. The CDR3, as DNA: TGCAGCGTCCTAAGGACTAGCGGAAACTACGAGCAGTACTTC. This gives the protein CSVLRTSGNYEQYF.